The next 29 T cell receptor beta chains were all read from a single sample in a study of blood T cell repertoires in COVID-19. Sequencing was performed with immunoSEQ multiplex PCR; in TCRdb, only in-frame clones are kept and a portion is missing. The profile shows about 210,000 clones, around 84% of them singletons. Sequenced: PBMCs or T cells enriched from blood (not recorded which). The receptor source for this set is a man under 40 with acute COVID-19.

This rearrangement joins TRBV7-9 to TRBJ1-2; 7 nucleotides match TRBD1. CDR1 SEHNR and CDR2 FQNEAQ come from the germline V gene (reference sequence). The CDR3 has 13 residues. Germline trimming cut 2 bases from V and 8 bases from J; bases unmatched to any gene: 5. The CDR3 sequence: CASSLWGQWGYTF. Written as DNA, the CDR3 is TGTGCCAGCAGCTTATGGGGACAGTGGGGCTACACCTTC.

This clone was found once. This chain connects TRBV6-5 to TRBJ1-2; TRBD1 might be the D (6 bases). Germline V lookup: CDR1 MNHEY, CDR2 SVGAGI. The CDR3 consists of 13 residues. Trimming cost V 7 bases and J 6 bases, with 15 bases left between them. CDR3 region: CASTPGATDGYTF. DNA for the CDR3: TGTGCCAGCACCCCAGGGGCAACTGATGGCTACACCTTC.

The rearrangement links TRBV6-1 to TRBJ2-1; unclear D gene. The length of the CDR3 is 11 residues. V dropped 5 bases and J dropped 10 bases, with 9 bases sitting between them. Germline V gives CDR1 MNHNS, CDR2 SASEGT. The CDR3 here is CASSLLKEQFF. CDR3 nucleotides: TGTGCCAGCAGTCTCCTAAAAGAGCAGTTCTTC.

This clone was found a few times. The CDR3 DNA reads TGTGCCAGCAGTTTGCCGGGTTGGGTGGATGGCTACACCTTC. The encoded protein is CASSLPGWVDGYTF. V gene TRBV28 combines with J gene TRBJ1-2; no reliable D call. Germline V gene lookup returns CDR1 MDHEN and CDR2 SYDVKM. The ends were cut back, 3 bases at V and 6 bases at J, with 14 bases in the middle. This CDR3 contains 14 residues.

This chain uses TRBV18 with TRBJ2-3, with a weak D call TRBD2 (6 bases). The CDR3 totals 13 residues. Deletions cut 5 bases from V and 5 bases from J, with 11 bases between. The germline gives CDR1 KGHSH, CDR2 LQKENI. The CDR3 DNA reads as TGTGCCAGCTCAGTGAGGGGAGGAGATACGCAGTATTTT. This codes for CASSVRGGDTQYF.

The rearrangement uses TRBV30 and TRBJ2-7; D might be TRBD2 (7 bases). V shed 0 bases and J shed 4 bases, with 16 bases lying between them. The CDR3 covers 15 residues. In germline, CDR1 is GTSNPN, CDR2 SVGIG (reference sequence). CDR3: CAWSVRRGPIYEQYF. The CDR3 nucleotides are TGTGCCTGGAGTGTAAGGCGGGGGCCTATATACGAGCAGTACTTC.

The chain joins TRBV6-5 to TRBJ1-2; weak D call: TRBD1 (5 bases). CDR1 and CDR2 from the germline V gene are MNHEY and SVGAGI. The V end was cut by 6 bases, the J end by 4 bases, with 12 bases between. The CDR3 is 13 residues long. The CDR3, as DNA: TGTGCCAGCAGAAGCGGGACGACCTATGGCTACACCTTC. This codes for CASRSGTTYGYTF.

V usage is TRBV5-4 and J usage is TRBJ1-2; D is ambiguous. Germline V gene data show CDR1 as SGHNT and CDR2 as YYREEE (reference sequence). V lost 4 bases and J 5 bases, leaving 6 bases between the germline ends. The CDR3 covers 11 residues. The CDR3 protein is CASSTLYGYTF. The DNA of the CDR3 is TGTGCCAGCAGCACTCTATATGGCTACACCTTC. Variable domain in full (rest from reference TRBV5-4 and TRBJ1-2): ETGVTQSPTHLIKTRGQQVTLRCSSQSGHNTVSWYQQALGQGPQFIFQYYREEENGRGNFPPRFSGLQFPNYSSELNVNALELDDSALYLCASSTLYGYTFGSGTRLTVV.

The CDR3 sequence is CAIDRVENSPLHF. The CDR3 region has the DNA TGTGCCATCGACAGGGTGGAGAATTCACCCCTCCACTTT. The V gene is TRBV6-5, the J gene TRBJ1-6; 7 nucleotides align to TRBD1. The CDR3 is 13 amino acids. The junction had 7 bases not matched to a gene; V was cut back by 10 bases and J by 7 bases. Germline CDR1 and CDR2: MNHEY and SVGAGI.

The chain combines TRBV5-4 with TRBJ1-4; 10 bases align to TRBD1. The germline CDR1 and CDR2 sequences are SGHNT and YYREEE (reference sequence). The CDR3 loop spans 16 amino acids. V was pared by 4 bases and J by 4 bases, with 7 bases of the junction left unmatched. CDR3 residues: CASSTAGTGVNEKLFF. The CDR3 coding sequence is TGTGCCAGCAGCACAGCCGGGACAGGGGTTAATGAAAAACTGTTTTTT.

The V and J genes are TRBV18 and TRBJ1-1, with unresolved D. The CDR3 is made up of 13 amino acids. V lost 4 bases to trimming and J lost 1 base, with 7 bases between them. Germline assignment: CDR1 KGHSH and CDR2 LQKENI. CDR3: CASSLQENTEAFF. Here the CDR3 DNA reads TGTGCCAGCTCACTTCAGGAGAACACTGAAGCTTTCTTT.

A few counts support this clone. The CDR3 nucleotides are TGTGCCAGCAGATGGACAGGGCTTTACGAGCAGTACTTC. Translating gives CASRWTGLYEQYF. This chain uses TRBV2 with TRBJ2-7; 8 nucleotides line up with TRBD1. With 6 bases clipped from V and 4 bases from J, the junction kept 5 bases outside the gene matches. Looked up from germline, CDR1 is SNHLY and CDR2 is FYNNEI. The CDR3 totals 13 residues.

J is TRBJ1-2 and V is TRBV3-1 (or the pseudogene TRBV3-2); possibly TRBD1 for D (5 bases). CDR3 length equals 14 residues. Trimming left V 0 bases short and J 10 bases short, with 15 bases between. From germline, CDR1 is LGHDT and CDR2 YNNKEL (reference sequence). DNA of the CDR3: TGTGCCAGCAGCCAAGAACAGGTCCCTTTGCCCTACACCTTC. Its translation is CASSQEQVPLPYTF.

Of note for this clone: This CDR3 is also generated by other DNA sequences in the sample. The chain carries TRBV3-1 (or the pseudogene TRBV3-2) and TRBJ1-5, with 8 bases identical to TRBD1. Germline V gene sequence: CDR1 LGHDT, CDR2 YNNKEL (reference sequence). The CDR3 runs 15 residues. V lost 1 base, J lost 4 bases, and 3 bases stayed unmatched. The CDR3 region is CASSQGQGTNQPQHF. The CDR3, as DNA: TGTGCCAGCAGCCAAGGACAGGGGACTAATCAGCCCCAGCATTTT.

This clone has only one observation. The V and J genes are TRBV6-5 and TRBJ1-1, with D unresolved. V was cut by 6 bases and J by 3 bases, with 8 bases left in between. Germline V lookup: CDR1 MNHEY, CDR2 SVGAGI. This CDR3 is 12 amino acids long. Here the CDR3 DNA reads TGTGCCAGCAGCCGGGGTTACACTGAAGCTTTCTTT. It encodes CASSRGYTEAFF.

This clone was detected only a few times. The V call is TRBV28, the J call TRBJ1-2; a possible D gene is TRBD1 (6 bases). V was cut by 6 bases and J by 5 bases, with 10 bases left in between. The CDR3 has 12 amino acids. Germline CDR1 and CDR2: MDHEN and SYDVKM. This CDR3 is CASSPTGYGYTF. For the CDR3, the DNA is TGTGCCAGCAGCCCGACAGGATATGGCTACACCTTC.

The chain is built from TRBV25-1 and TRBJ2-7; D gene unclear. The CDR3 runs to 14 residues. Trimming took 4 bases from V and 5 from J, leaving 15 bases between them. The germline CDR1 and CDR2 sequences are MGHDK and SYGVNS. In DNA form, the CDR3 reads TGTGCCAGCAGTGGTGGGCCAACATACCACGAGCAGTACTTC. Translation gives CASSGGPTYHEQYF.

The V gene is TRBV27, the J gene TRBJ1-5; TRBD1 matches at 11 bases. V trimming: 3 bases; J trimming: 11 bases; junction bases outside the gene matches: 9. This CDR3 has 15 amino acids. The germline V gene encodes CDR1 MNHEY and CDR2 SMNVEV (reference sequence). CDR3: CASSFGQGAKLTQHF. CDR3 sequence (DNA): TGTGCCAGCAGTTTCGGACAGGGGGCGAAATTGACCCAGCATTTT.

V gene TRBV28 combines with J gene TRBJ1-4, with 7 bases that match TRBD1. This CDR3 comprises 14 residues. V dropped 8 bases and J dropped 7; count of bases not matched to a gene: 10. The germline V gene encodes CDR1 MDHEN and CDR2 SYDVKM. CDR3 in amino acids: CASRTGVRGEKLFF. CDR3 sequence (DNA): TGTGCCAGCCGAACAGGGGTGAGAGGTGAAAAACTGTTTTTT.

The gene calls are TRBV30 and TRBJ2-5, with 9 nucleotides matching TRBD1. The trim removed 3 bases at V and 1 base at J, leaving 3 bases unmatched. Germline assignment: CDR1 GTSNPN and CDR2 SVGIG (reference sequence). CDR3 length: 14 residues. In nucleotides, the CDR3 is TGTGCCTGGAGCGCGGGACAGGGCCAAGAGACCCAGTACTTC. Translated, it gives CAWSAGQGQETQYF. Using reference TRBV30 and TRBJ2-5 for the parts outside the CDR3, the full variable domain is SQTIHQWPATLVQPVGSPLSLECTVEGTSNPNLYWYRQAAGRGLQLLFYSVGIGQISSEVPQNLSASRPQDRQFILSSKKLLLSDSGFYLCAWSAGQGQETQYFGPGTRLLVL.

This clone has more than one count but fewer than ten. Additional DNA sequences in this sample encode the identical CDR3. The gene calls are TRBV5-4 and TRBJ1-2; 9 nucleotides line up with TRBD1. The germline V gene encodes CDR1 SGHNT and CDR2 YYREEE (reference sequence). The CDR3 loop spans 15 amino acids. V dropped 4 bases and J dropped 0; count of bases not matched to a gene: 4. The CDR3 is CASSPGQGTNYGYTF. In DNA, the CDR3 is TGTGCCAGCAGCCCGGGACAGGGAACTAACTATGGCTACACCTTC. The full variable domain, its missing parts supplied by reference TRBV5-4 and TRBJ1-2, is ETGVTQSPTHLIKTRGQQVTLRCSSQSGHNTVSWYQQALGQGPQFIFQYYREEENGRGNFPPRFSGLQFPNYSSELNVNALELDDSALYLCASSPGQGTNYGYTFGSGTRLTVV.

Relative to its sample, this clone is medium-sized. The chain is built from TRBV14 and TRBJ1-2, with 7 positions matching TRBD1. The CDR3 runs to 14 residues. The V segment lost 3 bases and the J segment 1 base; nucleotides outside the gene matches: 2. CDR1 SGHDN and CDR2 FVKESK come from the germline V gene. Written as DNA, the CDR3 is TGTGCCAGCAGCCAGACAGGGAGTAACTATGGCTACACCTTC. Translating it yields CASSQTGSNYGYTF.

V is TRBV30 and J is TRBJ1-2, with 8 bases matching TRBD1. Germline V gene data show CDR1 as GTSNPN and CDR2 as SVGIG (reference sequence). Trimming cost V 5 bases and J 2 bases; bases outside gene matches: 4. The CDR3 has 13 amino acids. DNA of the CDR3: TGTGCCTGGTCCGGGACAGGCAACTATGGCTACACCTTC. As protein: CAWSGTGNYGYTF.

CDR3 bases: TGTGCCAGCAGCCCGAGTACTTCTGGAAACACCATATATTTT. Its translation is CASSPSTSGNTIYF. The gene calls are TRBV7-9 and TRBJ1-3, with unresolved D. V gave up 5 bases and J gave up 1 base, with 9 bases separating them. The CDR3 consists of 14 residues. Per the germline V gene, CDR1 is SEHNR and CDR2 is FQNEAQ (reference sequence).

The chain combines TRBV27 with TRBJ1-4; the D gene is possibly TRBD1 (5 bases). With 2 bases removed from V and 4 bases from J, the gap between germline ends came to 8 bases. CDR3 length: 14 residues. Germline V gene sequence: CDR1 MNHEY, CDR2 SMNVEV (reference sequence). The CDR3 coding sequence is TGTGCCAGCAGTTTAGGGGGGTATAATGAAAAACTGTTTTTT. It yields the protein CASSLGGYNEKLFF.

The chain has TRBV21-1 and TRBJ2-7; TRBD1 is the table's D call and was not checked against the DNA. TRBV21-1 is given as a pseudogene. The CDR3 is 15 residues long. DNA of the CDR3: TGTGCCAGCAGCAAAGGGGGCAGGGGCTCCTACGAGCAGTACTTC. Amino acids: CASSKGGRGSYEQYF.

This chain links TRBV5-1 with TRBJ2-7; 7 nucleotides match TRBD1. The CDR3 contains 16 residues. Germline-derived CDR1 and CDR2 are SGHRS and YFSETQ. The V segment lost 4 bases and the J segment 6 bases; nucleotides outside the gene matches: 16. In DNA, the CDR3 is TGCGCCAGCAGCCACGGGATCATGGGCAGGGGGAGCGAGCAGTACTTC. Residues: CASSHGIMGRGSEQYF. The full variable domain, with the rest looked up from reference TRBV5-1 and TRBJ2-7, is KAGVTQTPRYLIKTRGQQVTLSCSPISGHRSVSWYQQTPGQGLQFLFEYFSETQRNKGNFPGRFSGRQFSNSRSEMNVSTLELGDSALYLCASSHGIMGRGSEQYFGPGTRLTVT.

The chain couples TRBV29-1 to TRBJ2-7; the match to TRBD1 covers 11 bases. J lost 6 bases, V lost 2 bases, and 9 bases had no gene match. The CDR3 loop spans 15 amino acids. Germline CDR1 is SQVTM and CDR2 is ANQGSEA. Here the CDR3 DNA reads TGCAGCGTTGAATTCCGGGACAGGGGGGAGATCGAGCAGTACTTC. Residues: CSVEFRDRGEIEQYF.

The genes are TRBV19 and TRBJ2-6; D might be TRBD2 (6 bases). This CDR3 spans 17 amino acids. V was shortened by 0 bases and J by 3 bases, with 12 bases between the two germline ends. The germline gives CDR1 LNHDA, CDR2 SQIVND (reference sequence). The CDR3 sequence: CASSIDRSGVGANVLTF. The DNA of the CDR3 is TGTGCCAGTAGTATAGATCGGTCGGGGGTTGGGGCCAACGTCCTGACTTTC.